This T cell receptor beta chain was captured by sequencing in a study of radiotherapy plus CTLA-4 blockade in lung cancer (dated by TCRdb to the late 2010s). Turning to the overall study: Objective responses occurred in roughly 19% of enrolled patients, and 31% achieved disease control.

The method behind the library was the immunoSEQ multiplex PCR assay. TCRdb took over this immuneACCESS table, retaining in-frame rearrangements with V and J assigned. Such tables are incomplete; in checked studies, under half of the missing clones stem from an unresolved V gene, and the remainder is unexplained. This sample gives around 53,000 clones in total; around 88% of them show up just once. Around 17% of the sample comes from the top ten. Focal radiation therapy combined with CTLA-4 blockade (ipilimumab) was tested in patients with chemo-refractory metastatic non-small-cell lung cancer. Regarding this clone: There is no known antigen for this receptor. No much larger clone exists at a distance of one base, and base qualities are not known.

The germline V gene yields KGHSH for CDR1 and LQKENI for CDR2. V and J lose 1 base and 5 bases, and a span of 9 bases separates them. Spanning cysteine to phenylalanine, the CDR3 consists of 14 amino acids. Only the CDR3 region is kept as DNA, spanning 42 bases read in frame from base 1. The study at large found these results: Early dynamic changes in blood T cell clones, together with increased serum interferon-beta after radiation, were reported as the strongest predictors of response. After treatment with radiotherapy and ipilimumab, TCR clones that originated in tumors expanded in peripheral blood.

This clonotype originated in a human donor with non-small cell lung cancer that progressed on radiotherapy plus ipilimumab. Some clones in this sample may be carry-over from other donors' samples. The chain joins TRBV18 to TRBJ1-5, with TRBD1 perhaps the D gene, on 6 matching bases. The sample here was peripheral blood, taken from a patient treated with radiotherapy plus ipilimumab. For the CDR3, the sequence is CASSPQQGDQPQHF. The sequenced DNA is TGTGCCAGCTCACCACAACAGGGCGATCAGCCCCAGCATTTT. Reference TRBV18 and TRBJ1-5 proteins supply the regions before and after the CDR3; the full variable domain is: NAGVMQNPRHLVRRRGQEARLRCSPMKGHSHVYWYRQLPEEGLKFMVYLQKENIIDESGMPKERFSAEFPKEGPSILRIQQVVRGDSAAYFCASSPQQGDQPQHFGDGTRLSIL.